Listed below are T cell receptor beta chains from one sample, sequenced in a study of control samples from healthy donors and cancer patients. Sequencing used immunoSEQ multiplex PCR; TCRdb keeps in-frame clones, though not all of them. The sample has around 100,000 clones, about nine tenths seen once. Sequences were obtained from blood. The receptors come from a woman aged 70 to 79 in good health. CDR3s include the opening cysteine and the closing phenylalanine or tryptophan. D genes are given only for firm matches. Clone size appears in some rows only: once, few, many, or a class for an expanded clone.

j_call d_call v_call clone_size cdr3_aa cdr3_nt
TRBJ1-5 NA TRBV7-8 many CASSLWGTTSNQPQHF TGTGCCAGCAGCTTATGGGGGACAACTAGCAATCAGCCCCAGCATTTT
TRBJ1-2 NA TRBV10-3 NA CAISPEGFYGYTF TGTGCCATCAGCCCTGAGGGGTTCTATGGCTACACCTTC
TRBJ1-1 NA TRBV5-6 NA CASSLRGAVTEAFF TGTGCCAGCAGCTTGAGGGGGGCTGTGACTGAAGCTTTCTTT
TRBJ2-1 NA TRBV9 NA CASSVVFGTHNEQFF TGTGCCAGCAGCGTAGTGTTCGGGACCCACAATGAGCAGTTCTTC
TRBJ1-5 NA TRBV19 NA CASSPQGRNQPQHF TGTGCCAGTAGTCCCCAGGGCAGAAATCAGCCCCAGCATTTT
TRBJ2-7 TRBD1 TRBV10-3 NA CAISGDSPYEQYF TGTGCCATCAGTGGGGACAGCCCCTACGAGCAGTACTTC
TRBJ1-1 NA TRBV3-1/TRBV3-2 NA CASSQDRSGGRLNTEAFF TGTGCCAGCAGCCAAGATCGGAGCGGGGGGCGGCTGAACACTGAAGCTTTCTTT
TRBJ1-1 NA TRBV7-9 NA CASSEGFF TGTGCCAGCAGCGAGGGGTTCTTT
TRBJ1-1 NA TRBV25-1 once CASREGLTEAFF TGTGCCAGCAGGGAGGGACTCACTGAAGCTTTCTTT
TRBJ1-5 TRBD1 TRBV2 NA CASSGGLSVGTGVQPQHF TGTGCCAGCAGTGGGGGGCTCTCCGTCGGGACAGGGGTACAGCCCCAGCATTTT
TRBJ1-5 NA TRBV7-9 NA CASSLQGRDQPQHF TGTGCCAGCAGCTTACAGGGAAGGGATCAGCCCCAGCATTTT
TRBJ2-1 NA TRBV4-3 NA CASSQDQHFNGGEQFF TGCGCCAGCAGCCAAGACCAACACTTTAACGGGGGTGAGCAGTTCTTC
TRBJ2-5 TRBD2 TRBV5-5 NA CASSSWGGLETQYF TGTGCCAGCAGCTCATGGGGAGGGTTGGAGACCCAGTACTTC
TRBJ1-6 NA TRBV2 NA CASRESGSPLHF TGTGCCAGCAGAGAGAGTGGCTCACCCCTCCACTTT
TRBJ1-1 NA TRBV5-4 once CASSLVAGETEAFF TGTGCCAGCAGCTTGGTGGCAGGGGAAACTGAAGCTTTCTTT
TRBJ1-1 TRBD1 TRBV3-1/TRBV3-2 NA CASSPKTGGDTEAFF TGTGCCAGCAGCCCGAAGACAGGGGGGGACACTGAAGCTTTCTTT
TRBJ1-2 TRBD1 TRBV2 NA CASSPRDSRGYTF TGTGCCAGCAGTCCCCGGGACAGCCGCGGCTACACCTTC
TRBJ1-3 NA TRBV18 NA CASSPTVFGNTIYF TGTGCCAGCTCACCAACAGTCTTTGGAAACACCATATATTTT
TRBJ2-3 NA TRBV29-1 few CSVEGQRSSDTQYF TGCAGCGTTGAAGGGCAGCGATCTTCAGATACGCAGTATTTT
TRBJ1-4 NA TRBV7-9 NA CALTMGVDEKLFF TGTGCCCTCACAATGGGGGTCGATGAAAAACTGTTTTTT
TRBJ1-1 NA TRBV3-1/TRBV3-2 NA CASRRTQNTEAFF TGTGCCAGCAGGCGGACACAGAACACTGAAGCTTTCTTT
TRBJ2-5 TRBD2 TRBV7-6 NA CASSRLAENQETQYF TGTGCCAGCAGCAGACTAGCGGAAAACCAAGAGACCCAGTACTTC
TRBJ1-1 NA TRBV6-5 NA CASSYSRRATEAFF TGTGCCAGCAGTTACTCGCGCAGGGCCACTGAAGCTTTCTTT
TRBJ2-1 NA TRBV4-3 NA CASSQQAGRVVEQFF TGCGCCAGCAGCCAACAGGCGGGGCGGGTGGTGGAGCAGTTCTTC
TRBJ2-7 TRBD1 TRBV9 NA CASSGDRGAYEQYF TGTGCCAGCAGCGGGGACAGGGGTGCCTACGAGCAGTACTTC
TRBJ1-2 NA TRBV3-1/TRBV3-2 once CAAGQPNYGYTF TGTGCGGCGGGGCAACCAAACTATGGCTACACCTTC
TRBJ1-3 NA TRBV11-2 NA CASSLESGNTIYF TGTGCCAGCAGCTTAGAGAGTGGAAACACCATATATTTT
TRBJ2-7 NA TRBV5-1 once CASSLQGSTPTEQYF TGCGCCAGCAGCTTACAGGGATCAACCCCTACGGAGCAGTACTTC
TRBJ1-1 TRBD1 TRBV9 medium-sized CASSVGQGALNEAFF TGTGCCAGCAGCGTGGGACAGGGGGCGCTTAATGAAGCTTTCTTT